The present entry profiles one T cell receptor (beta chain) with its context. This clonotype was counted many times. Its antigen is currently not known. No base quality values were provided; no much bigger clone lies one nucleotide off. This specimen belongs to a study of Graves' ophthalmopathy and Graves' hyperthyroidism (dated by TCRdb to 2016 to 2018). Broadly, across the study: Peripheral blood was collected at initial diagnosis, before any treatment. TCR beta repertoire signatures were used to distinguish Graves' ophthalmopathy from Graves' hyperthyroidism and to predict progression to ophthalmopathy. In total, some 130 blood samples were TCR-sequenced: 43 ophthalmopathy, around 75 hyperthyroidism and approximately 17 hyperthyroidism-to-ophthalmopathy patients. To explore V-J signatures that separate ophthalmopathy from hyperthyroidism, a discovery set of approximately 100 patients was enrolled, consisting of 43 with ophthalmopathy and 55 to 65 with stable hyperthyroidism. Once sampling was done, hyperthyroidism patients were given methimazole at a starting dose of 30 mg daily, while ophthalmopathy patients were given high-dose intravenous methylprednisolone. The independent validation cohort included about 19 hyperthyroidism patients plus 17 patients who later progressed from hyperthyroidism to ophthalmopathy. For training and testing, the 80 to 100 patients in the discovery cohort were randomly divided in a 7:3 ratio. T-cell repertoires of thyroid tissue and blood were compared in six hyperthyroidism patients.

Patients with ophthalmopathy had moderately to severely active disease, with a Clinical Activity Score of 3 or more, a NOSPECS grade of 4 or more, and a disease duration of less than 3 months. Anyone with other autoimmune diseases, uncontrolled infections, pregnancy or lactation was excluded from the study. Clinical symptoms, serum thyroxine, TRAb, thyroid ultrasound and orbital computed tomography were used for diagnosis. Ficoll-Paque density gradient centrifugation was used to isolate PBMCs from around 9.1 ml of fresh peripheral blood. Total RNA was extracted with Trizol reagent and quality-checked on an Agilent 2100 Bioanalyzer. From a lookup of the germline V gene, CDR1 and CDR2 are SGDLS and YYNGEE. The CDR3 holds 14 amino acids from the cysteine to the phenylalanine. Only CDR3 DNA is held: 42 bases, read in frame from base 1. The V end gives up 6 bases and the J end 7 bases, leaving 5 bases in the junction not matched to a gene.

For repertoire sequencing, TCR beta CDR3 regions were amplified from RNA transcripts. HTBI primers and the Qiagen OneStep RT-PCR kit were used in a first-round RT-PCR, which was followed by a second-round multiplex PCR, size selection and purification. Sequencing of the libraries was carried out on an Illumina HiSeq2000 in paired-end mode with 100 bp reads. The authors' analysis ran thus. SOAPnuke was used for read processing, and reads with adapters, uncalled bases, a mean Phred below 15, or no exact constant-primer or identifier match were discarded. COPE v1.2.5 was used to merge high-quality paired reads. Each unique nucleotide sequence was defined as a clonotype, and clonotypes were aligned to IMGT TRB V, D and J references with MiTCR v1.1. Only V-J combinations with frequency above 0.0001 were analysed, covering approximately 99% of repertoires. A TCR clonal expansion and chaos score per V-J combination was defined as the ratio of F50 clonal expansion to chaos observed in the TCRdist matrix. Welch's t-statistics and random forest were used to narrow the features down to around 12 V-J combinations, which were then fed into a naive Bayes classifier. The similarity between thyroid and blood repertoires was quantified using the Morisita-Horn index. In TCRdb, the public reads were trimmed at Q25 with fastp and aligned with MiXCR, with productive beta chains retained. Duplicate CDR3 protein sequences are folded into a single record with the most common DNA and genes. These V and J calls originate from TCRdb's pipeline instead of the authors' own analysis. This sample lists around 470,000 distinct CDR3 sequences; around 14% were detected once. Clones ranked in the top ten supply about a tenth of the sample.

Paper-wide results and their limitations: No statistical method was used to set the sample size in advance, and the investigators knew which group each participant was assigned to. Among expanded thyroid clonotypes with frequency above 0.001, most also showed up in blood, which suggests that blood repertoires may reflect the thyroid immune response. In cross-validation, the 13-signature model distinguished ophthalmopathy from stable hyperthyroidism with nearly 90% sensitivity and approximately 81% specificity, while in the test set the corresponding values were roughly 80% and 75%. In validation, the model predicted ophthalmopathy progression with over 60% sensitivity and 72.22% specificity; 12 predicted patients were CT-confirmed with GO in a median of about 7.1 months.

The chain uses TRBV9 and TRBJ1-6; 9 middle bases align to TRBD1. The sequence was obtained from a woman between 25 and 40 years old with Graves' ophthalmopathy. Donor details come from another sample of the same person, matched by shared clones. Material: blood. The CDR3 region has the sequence CASTRDRENSPLHF. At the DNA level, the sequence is TGTGCCAGCACCCGGGACAGGGAGAATTCACCCCTCCACTTT.